The table lists the clone carrying this T cell receptor beta chain with a few counts. Sequenced by immunoSEQ multiplex PCR; TCRdb stores in-frame clones only, minus some. The table lists approximately 80,000 clones, roughly 69% of them singletons. J lost 5 bases, V lost 4 bases, and 7 bases had no gene match. The germline CDR1 and CDR2 sequences are SGHTA and FQGNSA. The CDR3 covers 15 residues. The record originates from a study of radiotherapy plus CTLA-4 blockade in lung cancer. Sequencing used peripheral blood, obtained from a patient treated with radiotherapy plus ipilimumab. The chain has TRBV7-2 and TRBJ1-4, with 7 positions matching TRBD1. This clonotype was sampled from a human donor with non-small cell lung cancer whose response to radiotherapy plus ipilimumab could not be evaluated. DNA for the CDR3: TGTGCCAGCAGCTATACCAGGGGGGTAAATGAAAAACTGTTTTTT. Its translation: CASSYTRGVNEKLFF.